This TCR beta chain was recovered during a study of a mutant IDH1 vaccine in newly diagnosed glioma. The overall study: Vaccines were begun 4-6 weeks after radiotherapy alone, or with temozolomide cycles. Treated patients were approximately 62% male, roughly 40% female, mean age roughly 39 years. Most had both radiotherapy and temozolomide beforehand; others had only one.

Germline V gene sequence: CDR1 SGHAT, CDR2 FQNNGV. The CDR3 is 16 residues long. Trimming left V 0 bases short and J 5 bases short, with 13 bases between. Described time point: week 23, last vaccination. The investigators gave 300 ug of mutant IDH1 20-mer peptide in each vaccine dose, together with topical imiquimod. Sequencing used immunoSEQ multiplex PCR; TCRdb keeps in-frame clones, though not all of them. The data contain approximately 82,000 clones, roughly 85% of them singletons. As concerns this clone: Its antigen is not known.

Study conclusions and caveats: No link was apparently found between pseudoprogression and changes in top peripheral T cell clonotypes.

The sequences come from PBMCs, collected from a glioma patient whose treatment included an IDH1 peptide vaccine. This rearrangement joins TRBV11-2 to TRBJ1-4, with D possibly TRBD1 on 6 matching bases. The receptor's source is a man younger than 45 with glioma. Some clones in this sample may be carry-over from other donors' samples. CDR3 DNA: TGTGCCAGCAGCTTAGAGTGGGGGCAGATAAATGAAAAACTGTTTTTT. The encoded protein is CASSLEWGQINEKLFF.